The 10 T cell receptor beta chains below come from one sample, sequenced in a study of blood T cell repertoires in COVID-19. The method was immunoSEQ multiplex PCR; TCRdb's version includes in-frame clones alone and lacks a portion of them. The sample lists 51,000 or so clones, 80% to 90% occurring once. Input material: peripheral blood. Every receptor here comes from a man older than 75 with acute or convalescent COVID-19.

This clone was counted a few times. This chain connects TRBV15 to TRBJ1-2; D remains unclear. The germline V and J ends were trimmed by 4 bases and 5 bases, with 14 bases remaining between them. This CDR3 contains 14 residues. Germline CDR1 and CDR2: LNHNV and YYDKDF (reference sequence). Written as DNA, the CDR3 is TGTGCCACCAGCAAAGATTCGGGATGGTATGGCTACACCTTC. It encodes CATSKDSGWYGYTF.

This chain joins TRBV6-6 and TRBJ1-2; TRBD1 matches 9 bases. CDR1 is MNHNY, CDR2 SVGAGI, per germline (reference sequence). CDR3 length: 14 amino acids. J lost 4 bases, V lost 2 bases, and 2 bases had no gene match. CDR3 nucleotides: TGTGCCAGCAGTTACGTGACAGGGGGCTATGGCTACACCTTC. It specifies CASSYVTGGYGYTF.

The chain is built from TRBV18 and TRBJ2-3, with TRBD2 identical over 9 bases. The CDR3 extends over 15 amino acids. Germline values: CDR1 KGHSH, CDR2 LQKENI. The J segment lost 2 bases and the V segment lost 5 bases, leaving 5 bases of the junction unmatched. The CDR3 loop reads CASSVAGATTDTQYF. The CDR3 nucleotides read TGTGCCAGCTCAGTAGCGGGGGCCACCACAGATACGCAGTATTTT.

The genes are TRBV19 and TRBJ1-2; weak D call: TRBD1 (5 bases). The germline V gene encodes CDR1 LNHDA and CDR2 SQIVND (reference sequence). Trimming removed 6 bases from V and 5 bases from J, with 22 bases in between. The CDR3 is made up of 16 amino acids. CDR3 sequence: CASRIARQGGRYGYTF. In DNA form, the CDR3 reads TGTGCCAGTAGGATCGCCCGTCAGGGTGGAAGGTATGGCTACACCTTC.

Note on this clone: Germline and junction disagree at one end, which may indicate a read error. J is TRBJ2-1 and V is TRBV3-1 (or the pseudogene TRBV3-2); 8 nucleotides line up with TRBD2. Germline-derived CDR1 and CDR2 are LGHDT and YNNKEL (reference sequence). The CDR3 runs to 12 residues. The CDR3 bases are TGTGCCAGCAGCCAAGGAGGCGGGGGGCGGCTCTTC. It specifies CASSQGGGGRLF.

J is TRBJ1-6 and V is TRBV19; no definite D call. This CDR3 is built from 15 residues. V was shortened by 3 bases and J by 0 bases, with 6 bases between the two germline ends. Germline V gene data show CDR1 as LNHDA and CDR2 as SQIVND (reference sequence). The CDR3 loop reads CASSMGSSYNSPLHF. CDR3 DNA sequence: TGTGCCAGTAGTATGGGGAGCTCCTATAATTCACCCCTCCACTTT.

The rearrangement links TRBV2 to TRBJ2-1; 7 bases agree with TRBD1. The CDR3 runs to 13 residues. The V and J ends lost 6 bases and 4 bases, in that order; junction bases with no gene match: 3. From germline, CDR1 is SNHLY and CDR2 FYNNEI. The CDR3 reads CASRWGQYNEQFF. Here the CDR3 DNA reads TGTGCCAGCAGGTGGGGACAGTACAATGAGCAGTTCTTC.

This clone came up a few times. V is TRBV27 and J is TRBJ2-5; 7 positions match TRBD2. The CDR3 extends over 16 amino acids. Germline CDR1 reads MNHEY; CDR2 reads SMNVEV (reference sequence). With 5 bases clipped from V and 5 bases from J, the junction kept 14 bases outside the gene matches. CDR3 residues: CASSPWRDGGGETQYF. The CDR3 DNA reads TGTGCCAGCAGTCCGTGGAGAGACGGGGGAGGGGAGACCCAGTACTTC.

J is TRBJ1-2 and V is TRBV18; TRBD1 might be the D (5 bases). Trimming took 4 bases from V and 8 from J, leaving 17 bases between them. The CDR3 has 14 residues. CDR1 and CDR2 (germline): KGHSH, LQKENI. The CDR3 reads CASSLTDIPFGYTF. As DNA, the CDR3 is TGTGCCAGCTCACTAACGGACATTCCGTTCGGCTACACCTTC.

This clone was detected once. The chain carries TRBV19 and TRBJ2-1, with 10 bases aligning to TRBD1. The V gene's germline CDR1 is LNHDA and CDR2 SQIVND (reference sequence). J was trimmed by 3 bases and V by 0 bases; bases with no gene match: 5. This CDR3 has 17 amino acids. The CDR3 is CASSIDLGTGDYNEQFF. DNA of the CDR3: TGTGCCAGTAGTATAGATCTGGGGACAGGGGACTACAATGAGCAGTTCTTC.